These 13 T cell receptor beta chains came from one sample sequenced in a study of CXCR3-negative and CXCR3-positive naive CD8 T cells. Carrying UMI labels, the TRB cDNA libraries were prepared through 5' RACE. One entry per CDR3 protein, without DNA, is what TCRdb gives after re-calling the 5' RACE reads. The sample has 70,000 to 95,000 distinct CDR3 sequences; the top ten hold approximately 1.5%. What was sequenced was naive CXCR3- CD8+ T cells from blood. Subset noted: CD45RO-CCR7+CD27+CD95- naive CD8+ T cells lacking CXCR3 (TNR3-). These receptors were collected from a human donor in good health. Some clones in this sample may be carry-over from other donors' samples.

This chain connects TRBV4-2 to TRBJ2-1; TCRdb outputs TRBD2, but without DNA this stays unchecked. From germline, CDR1 is LGHNA and CDR2 YNFKEQ. The CDR3 has 14 residues. CDR3 in amino acids: CASSPPASLVEQFF.

The rearrangement uses TRBV7-2 and TRBJ2-7. The CDR3 spans 13 residues. CDR1 is SGHTA, CDR2 FQGNSA, per germline. This CDR3 is CASSSRLDYEQYF.

The rearrangement joins TRBV7-9 to TRBJ2-7; as DNA is missing, the TRBD2 call by TCRdb cannot be tested. Germline values: CDR1 SEHNR, CDR2 FQNEAQ (reference sequence). The length of the CDR3 is 15 residues. This chain's CDR3 is CASSSRRGTYYEQYF.

CDR3 region: CATSTRATSGRAREQFF. The J gene is TRBJ2-1, the V gene TRBV15; TCRdb's D gene call, TRBD2, goes unchecked for lack of DNA. Germline lookup yields CDR1 LNHNV and CDR2 YYDKDF (reference sequence). The CDR3 loop spans 17 amino acids.

CDR3 residues: CSVEWQGDYGYTF. The V and J genes are TRBV29-1 and TRBJ1-2; no DNA is available, so the TRBD1 call from TCRdb remains unchecked. The germline V gene encodes CDR1 SQVTM and CDR2 ANQGSEA. This CDR3 comprises 13 residues.

CDR3 loop: CASSTGQGVRYNEQFF. The rearrangement links TRBV5-1 to TRBJ2-1; the D gene TCRdb calls, TRBD1, cannot be checked with no DNA. The CDR3 loop spans 16 amino acids. Germline V gene sequence: CDR1 SGHRS, CDR2 YFSETQ.

The chain has TRBV7-9 and TRBJ2-5; TCRdb designates TRBD2, a call that cannot be tested without DNA. The CDR3 is 16 amino acids. Germline V gene lookup returns CDR1 SEHNR and CDR2 FQNEAQ (reference sequence). CDR3 region: CASSSIGAGGRETQYF.

The chain uses TRBV29-1 and TRBJ2-3; no DNA is available, so the TRBD2 call from TCRdb remains unchecked. Germline values: CDR1 SQVTM, CDR2 ANQGSEA. CDR3 length: 14 amino acids. This CDR3 is CSVDGWGALDTQYF.

V usage is TRBV4-2 and J usage is TRBJ1-1; TCRdb lists TRBD1, though no DNA is available to test this call. The germline V gene has CDR1 LGHNA and CDR2 YNFKEQ. The CDR3 loop spans 16 amino acids. CDR3 region: CASSQVFRGKNTEAFF.

The chain recombines TRBV4-2 with TRBJ2-3; as DNA is missing, the TRBD1 call by TCRdb cannot be tested. This CDR3 is 15 amino acids long. Germline V gene lookup returns CDR1 LGHNA and CDR2 YNFKEQ. The CDR3 loop reads CASSQSRDGPDTQYF.

The chain couples TRBV4-1 to TRBJ1-4; the TCRdb call, TRBD1, lacks DNA for checking. There are 13 residues in the CDR3. Germline V gene data show CDR1 as MGHRA and CDR2 as YSYEKL. The chain's CDR3 is CASSQTDTEKLFF.

CDR3 region: CASSQEGDREYEQYF. The V and J genes are TRBV4-1 and TRBJ2-7; the TCRdb D gene call, TRBD1, has no DNA to confirm it. The CDR3 runs to 15 residues. Germline CDR1 is MGHRA and CDR2 is YSYEKL.

The chain uses TRBV12-3 or TRBV12-4 and TRBJ2-5; TCRdb indicates TRBD1, and absent DNA this call remains unverified. The CDR3 loop spans 15 amino acids. This CDR3 is CASSSDGTREETQYF.